Included here is one TCR beta chain sequence, with context. Trimming shortened V by 6 bases and J by 3 bases, and 9 bases separated the two germline ends. Germline values: CDR1 ENHRY, CDR2 SYGVKD. The CDR3 has 13 amino acids. Libraries were prepared by immunoSEQ multiplex PCR; TCRdb keeps only in-frame clonotypes and omits some of them. The data show thousands of clones, roughly nine tenths seen once. These data belong to a study of technical replicates of blood from a few donors. Sequenced material: PBMCs. The chain employs TRBV10-3 and TRBJ1-5; weak D call: TRBD1 (5 bases). The TCR sequence derives from a human donor in good health. CDR3 nucleotides: TGTGCCATCAGGGGGGGAGACAATCAGCCCCAGCATTTT. Translating it yields CAIRGGDNQPQHF.